This T cell receptor beta chain was identified during a study of Graves' ophthalmopathy and Graves' hyperthyroidism. Study-wide points: With a specificity of about 73% and a sensitivity of 60% to 71%, the model predicted ophthalmopathy progression. Appearing in blood as well were most expanded thyroid clonotypes above 0.001 frequency.

In this sample, this clonotype turned up many times. The antigen is not known. CDR3 regions of TCR beta were amplified from RNA transcripts. First-round RT-PCR relied on HTBI primers, and a second-round multiplex PCR came next. TCRdb fed the multiplex PCR reads into MiXCR, producing one record per CDR3 protein. The sample contains some 170,000 distinct CDR3 sequences, 39% of which appear only once. The germline V and J ends were trimmed by 4 bases and 8 bases, with 19 bases remaining between them. This CDR3 has 15 amino acids. CDR1 and CDR2 (germline): SGHAT, FQNNGV. In donors with ophthalmopathy, activity was moderate-to-severe, with CAS ≥3, NOSPECS ≥4 and duration under 3 months.

Sequences were obtained from peripheral blood. The sequence derives from a man aged 25 to 45 with Graves' ophthalmopathy. The chain is built from TRBV11-2 and TRBJ2-3, with D tentatively TRBD1 or TRBD2 (5 bases each). For the CDR3, the DNA is TGTGCCAGCAGCTCTACAACAACACTAGGGGCTACGCAGTATTTT. As protein: CASSSTTTLGATQYF.